The 21 T cell receptor beta chains below come from one sample, sequenced in a study of cytomegalovirus exposure and HLA in healthy donors. PCR was performed using 60 Vbeta and 13 Jbeta primers. The repertoire was sequenced with immunoSEQ multiplex PCR; TCRdb's copy has only in-frame clones and lacks some. The sample table includes 200,000 to 250,000 clones. The source material was PBMCs. Every receptor here comes from a girl aged 2-10 years in good health and CMV-seropositive.

The chain links TRBV7-3 to TRBJ2-1, with a tentative D call TRBD1 (6 bases). The CDR3 extends over 14 amino acids. The germline V gene has CDR1 SGHTA and CDR2 FQGTGA. V was shortened by 5 bases and J by 6 bases, with 14 bases between the two germline ends. CDR3 DNA sequence: TGTGCCAGCAGCCGATCTACAGGGTTCAATGAGCAGTTCTTC. Translated, it gives CASSRSTGFNEQFF.

The genes are TRBV2 and TRBJ2-3; no firm D call. The germline V gene encodes CDR1 SNHLY and CDR2 FYNNEI. Trimming removed 3 bases at V and 0 bases at J, with 7 bases between. The CDR3 covers 14 residues. CDR3 DNA sequence: TGTGCCAGCAGTGAGCTGCGGAGCACAGATACGCAGTATTTT. Protein sequence: CASSELRSTDTQYF.

The CDR3 loop reads CASSFETGSGNEQFF. As DNA, the CDR3 is TGCGCCAGCAGCTTCGAGACAGGGTCAGGGAATGAGCAGTTCTTC. The chain uses TRBV5-1 and TRBJ2-1; 7 bases agree with TRBD1. This CDR3 is 15 amino acids long. The V gene's germline CDR1 is SGHRS and CDR2 YFSETQ. J lost 7 bases, V lost 2 bases, and 9 bases had no gene match.

The chain is built from TRBV28 and TRBJ2-3; 10 bases map to TRBD2. Germline V gene lookup returns CDR1 MDHEN and CDR2 SYDVKM. The CDR3 spans 16 residues. V was pared by 7 bases and J by 2 bases, with 9 bases of the junction left unmatched. The CDR3 DNA follows: TGTGCCAGCATACCCGCGAGCGGGAGGGACACAGATACGCAGTATTTT. Amino acids: CASIPASGRDTDTQYF.

The rearrangement joins TRBV6-1 to TRBJ1-5; D gene ambiguous. V shed 1 base and J shed 3 bases, with 10 bases lying between them. CDR1 is MNHNS, CDR2 SASEGT, per germline. The CDR3 has 15 amino acids. CDR3 bases: TGTGCCAGCAGTGAAGGGCAGACAAACAATCAGCCCCAGCATTTT. Its protein product is CASSEGQTNNQPQHF.

The chain carries TRBV5-6 and TRBJ1-1, with D uncertain. Trimming removed 4 bases from V and 1 base from J, with 5 bases in between. CDR1 and CDR2 from the germline V gene are SGHDT and YYEEEE. The CDR3 length is 12 residues. The CDR3 sequence is CASSAGNTEAFF. In nucleotides, the CDR3 is TGTGCCAGCAGCGCAGGGAACACTGAAGCTTTCTTT. Full variable domain (missing parts from reference TRBV5-6 and TRBJ1-1): DAGVTQSPTHLIKTRGQQVTLRCSPKSGHDTVSWYQQALGQGPQFIFQYYEEEERQRGNFPDRFSGHQFPNYSSELNVNALLLGDSALYLCASSAGNTEAFFGQGTRLTVV.

This chain connects TRBV28 to TRBJ1-5; D call uncertain. V lost 10 bases and J 0 bases, leaving 28 bases between the germline ends. This CDR3 has 19 residues. The germline CDR1 and CDR2 sequences are MDHEN and SYDVKM. The chain's CDR3 is CATFRLTRGATYSNQPQHF. The CDR3 nucleotides are TGTGCCACCTTCCGATTAACTCGGGGAGCCACCTATAGCAATCAGCCCCAGCATTTT.

The V and J genes are TRBV4-1 and TRBJ1-5; D is unclear. Deletions cut 1 base from V and 5 bases from J, with 9 bases between. Germline values: CDR1 MGHRA, CDR2 YSYEKL. This CDR3 is built from 14 residues. In nucleotides, the CDR3 is TGCGCCAGCAGCCAAGGACAAGTTTATCAGCCCCAGCATTTT. This translates into CASSQGQVYQPQHF.

The CDR3 bases are TGTGCCAGCAGCGGGGGCTCCTACGAGCAGTACTTC. Its protein product is CASSGGSYEQYF. The chain recombines TRBV6-5 with TRBJ2-7, with TRBD2 as a possible D gene (6 bases). V lost 6 bases to trimming and J lost 0 bases, with 6 bases between them. The germline V gene encodes CDR1 MNHEY and CDR2 SVGAGI. The CDR3 covers 12 residues.

The CDR3 is CASTRSGGRPAFF. DNA of the CDR3: TGTGCCAGCACCAGGTCAGGGGGGCGCCCGGCTTTCTTT. V is TRBV28 and J is TRBJ1-1; 7 nucleotides align to TRBD1. Germline CDR1 and CDR2: MDHEN and SYDVKM. The CDR3 length is 13 residues. With 7 bases clipped from V and 11 bases from J, the junction kept 13 bases outside the gene matches.

V gene TRBV7-8 combines with J gene TRBJ2-2; 9 nucleotides agree with TRBD2. V lost 1 base, J lost 4 bases, and 4 bases stayed unmatched. This CDR3 contains 16 residues. CDR1 is SGHVS, CDR2 FQNEAQ, per germline. DNA of the CDR3: TGTGCCAGCAGCTTAGGAGCGGGAGGATTCACCGGGGAGCTGTTTTTT. Translated: CASSLGAGGFTGELFF.

Points on this clone: Other nucleotide sequences in the sample specify the same CDR3. The chain couples TRBV6-5 to TRBJ2-7; 7 bases match TRBD1. The CDR3 totals 14 residues. The ends lost 0 bases at V and 3 bases at J; junction bases unmatched: 2. Germline V gene lookup returns CDR1 MNHEY and CDR2 SVGAGI. The CDR3 sequence is CASSYSRTGYEQYF. As DNA, the CDR3 is TGTGCCAGCAGTTACTCAAGGACAGGCTACGAGCAGTACTTC.

This sequence joins TRBV18 and TRBJ2-7, with 7 bases identical to TRBD1. V dropped 4 bases and J dropped 7; count of bases not matched to a gene: 13. The CDR3 consists of 15 residues. Germline CDR1 is KGHSH and CDR2 is LQKENI. The CDR3 DNA is TGTGCCAGCTCACAACTACAGGGGAAGGGATGGGAGCAGTACTTC. Its protein product is CASSQLQGKGWEQYF.

The chain couples TRBV28 to TRBJ1-1; 9 nucleotides agree with TRBD1. The germline gives CDR1 MDHEN, CDR2 SYDVKM. V gave up 7 bases and J gave up 0 bases; unmatched junction bases: 9. This CDR3 is 16 amino acids long. The CDR3 sequence: CASTLTGTGMNTEAFF. The DNA for the CDR3 is TGTGCCAGCACCCTTACCGGGACAGGGATGAACACTGAAGCTTTCTTT. The full variable domain, rest sourced from reference TRBV28 and TRBJ1-1, is DVKVTQSSRYLVKRTGEKVFLECVQDMDHENMFWYRQDPGLGLRLIYFSYDVKMKEKGDIPEGYSVSREKKERFSLILESASTNQTSMYLCASTLTGTGMNTEAFFGQGTRLTVV.

The genes are TRBV19 and TRBJ1-5; no definite D call. Trimming cost V 7 bases and J 4 bases, with 8 bases left between them. Germline V gene data show CDR1 as LNHDA and CDR2 as SQIVND (reference sequence). CDR3 length equals 12 residues. The CDR3 reads CASTEGNQPQHF. The CDR3 DNA follows: TGTGCCAGTACTGAGGGAAATCAGCCCCAGCATTTT.

V gene TRBV11-2 combines with J gene TRBJ1-5; no definite D call. The CDR3 has 13 amino acids. CDR1 and CDR2 from the germline V gene are SGHAT and FQNNGV. V was shortened by 2 bases and J by 3 bases, with 5 bases between the two germline ends. CDR3 bases: TGTGCCAGCAGCTTAACAGACAATCAGCCCCAGCATTTT. This gives the protein CASSLTDNQPQHF.

This chain uses TRBV4-1 with TRBJ2-1; 7 nucleotides line up with TRBD2. The CDR3 totals 12 residues. The junction had 4 bases not matched to a gene; V was cut back by 6 bases and J by 8 bases. Looked up from germline, CDR1 is MGHRA and CDR2 is YSYEKL. CDR3 nucleotides: TGCGCCAGCAGGGCTACTAGCGATGAGCAGTTCTTC. Its translation: CASRATSDEQFF.

This chain uses TRBV29-1 with TRBJ1-1; 8 positions agree with TRBD1. CDR3 length: 13 residues. Germline loops: CDR1 SQVTM, CDR2 ANQGSEA. Unmatched junction bases numbered 7, after V lost 5 bases and J lost 5 bases. CDR3 DNA: TGCAGCGTTATGGCGCAGGGGGCGACTGAAGCTTTCTTT. It encodes CSVMAQGATEAFF.

This chain uses TRBV13 with TRBJ2-1; D uncertain. V shed 4 bases and J shed 9 bases, with 16 bases lying between them. Germline lookup yields CDR1 PRHDT and CDR2 FYEKMQ (reference sequence). CDR3 length equals 14 residues. CDR3 residues: CASSSSNSAAEQFF. The DNA of the CDR3 is TGTGCCAGCAGCTCTTCTAATTCCGCCGCTGAGCAGTTCTTC.

This CDR3 reads CATLRQIKETQYF. The CDR3 DNA reads TGTGCCACCCTTCGACAGATAAAAGAGACCCAGTACTTC. The genes are TRBV2 and TRBJ2-5; possible D gene TRBD1, 5 bases. From germline, CDR1 is SNHLY and CDR2 FYNNEI. Trimming took off 10 bases at V and 3 bases at J, with 15 bases between the two ends. This CDR3 has 13 residues.

The chain links TRBV27 to TRBJ2-3; 10 nucleotides line up with TRBD2. V trimming: 6 bases; J trimming: 9 bases; junction bases outside the gene matches: 15. The CDR3 is made up of 16 amino acids. Per germline, CDR1 MNHEY and CDR2 SMNVEV (reference sequence). This chain's CDR3 is CASRITGTSDIITQYF. The CDR3 DNA is TGTGCCAGCAGGATAACCGGGACTAGCGATATTATAACGCAGTATTTT.